This TCR beta chain was documented in a study of blood T cells in healthy people across ages. Germline loops: CDR1 SGHRS, CDR2 YFSETQ. V dropped 1 base and J dropped 1 base, with 11 bases sitting between them. The CDR3 consists of 15 residues. The use of a sample-barcoded 5' primer and a J-beta primer mix characterized a second PCR of about 7 to 12 cycles. MiXCR, applied by TCRdb to the 5' RACE reads, yields one record per CDR3 protein. The sample lists 710,000 or so distinct CDR3 sequences, about 32% occurring once. This clonotype was detected a few times. The chain is built from TRBV5-1 and TRBJ1-1; a possible D gene is TRBD1 (6 bases). The receptor was derived from an elderly woman in good health. The sample comprised blood. The CDR3 loop reads CASSLFPGANTEAFF. CDR3 DNA: TGCGCCAGCAGCTTGTTTCCAGGGGCGAACACTGAAGCTTTCTTT. The entire variable domain, with the rest obtained from reference TRBV5-1 and TRBJ1-1, is as follows: KAGVTQTPRYLIKTRGQQVTLSCSPISGHRSVSWYQQTPGQGLQFLFEYFSETQRNKGNFPGRFSGRQFSNSRSEMNVSTLELGDSALYLCASSLFPGANTEAFFGQGTRLTVV.